A selection of T cell receptor beta chains follows, all from one sample in a study of cytomegalovirus exposure and HLA in healthy donors. TCRdb's copy holds only in-frame clones and misses some; the assay was immunoSEQ multiplex PCR. The sample lists 85,000 to 90,000 clones; approximately 81% were seen once. Material: PBMCs. The receptors shown here come from a man aged 40-50 years in good health and CMV-seropositive. CDR3s include the opening cysteine and the closing phenylalanine or tryptophan. Fields, in order: J gene, V gene, clone size, D gene, CDR3 DNA, CDR3 protein. D genes are given only for firm matches. The size of a clone is reported for some rows only, either as once, few or many, or as a class for expanded clones.

TRBJ2-1	TRBV6-1	-	TRBD1	TGTGCCAGCAGTGGAAGCTACGGGACAGGGGAGAGGTTTGAGCAGTTCTTC	CASSGSYGTGERFEQFF
TRBJ2-7	TRBV7-8	-	TRBD2	TGTGCCAGCAGCTTGCTAGCGGGAGTGGATTACGAGCAGTACTTC	CASSLLAGVDYEQYF
TRBJ2-1	TRBV5-6	-	-	TGTGCCAGCAGCTTGGATTCCCGGAATGAGCAGTTCTTC	CASSLDSRNEQFF
TRBJ2-7	TRBV19	-	TRBD1	TGTGCCAGTAGAGGACAGGGTATCCACGAGCAGTACTTC	CASRGQGIHEQYF
TRBJ2-1	TRBV20-1	-	-	TGCAGTGCCCGACTCCGAAATGAGCAGTTCTTC	CSARLRNEQFF
TRBJ2-3	TRBV28	-	-	TGTGCCAGCAGTTTAGGGCTAGCGAGCACAGATACGCAGTATTTT	CASSLGLASTDTQYF
TRBJ2-3	TRBV14	-	TRBD2	TGTGCCAGCAGCCAGAACCCGGGACTACTAAGCACAGATACGCAGTATTTT	CASSQNPGLLSTDTQYF
TRBJ2-7	TRBV27	-	-	TGTGCCAGCAGCATCCGGTGGGCAAGCTCCTACGAGCAGTACTTC	CASSIRWASSYEQYF
TRBJ2-2	TRBV5-1	-	-	TGCGCCAGCCAACAGGGTGTCCCCGGGGAGCTATTTTTT	CASQQGVPGELFF
TRBJ1-1	TRBV28	-	-	TGTGCCAGCAGAAAGAAGGGGCAGGGTCAAACTGAAGCTTTCTTT	CASRKKGQGQTEAFF
TRBJ1-1	TRBV25-1	-	-	TGTGCCAGCACCCGGACAGCCCTGAACACTGAAGCTTTCTTT	CASTRTALNTEAFF
TRBJ2-5	TRBV5-1	-	TRBD2	TGCGCCAGCAGCGAGGCTAGCGGGAGTCGAGAGGCCCAGTACTTC	CASSEASGSREAQYF
TRBJ2-1	TRBV4-1	-	TRBD2	TGCGCCAGCAGCGAACGCAGACTAGCGGGGGAGGCCAATGAGCAGTTCTTC	CASSERRLAGEANEQFF
TRBJ2-5	TRBV19	-	TRBD2	TGTGCCAGCGCGCCAAGACCCGGAACTAGCGGGGATCAGAAGACCCAGTACTTC	CASAPRPGTSGDQKTQYF
TRBJ2-3	TRBV6-6	-	TRBD1	TGTGCCAGCAGCGACAGGGCGGACACAGATACGCAGTATTTT	CASSDRADTDTQYF
TRBJ1-1	TRBV28	-	TRBD1	TGTGCCAGCCAACAGGGGGGGGGCATGAACACTGAAGCTTTCTTT	CASQQGGGMNTEAFF
TRBJ2-2	TRBV19	-	-	TGTGCCAGTAGTTCTACGGTAGGGGGGGGCGCCGGGGAGCTGTTTTTT	CASSSTVGGGAGELFF
TRBJ1-2	TRBV19	-	-	TGTGCCAGTAGTATGGGGGCCTTAGCGGGCGGCTACACCTTC	CASSMGALAGGYTF
TRBJ2-7	TRBV2	-	TRBD1	TGTGCCAGCGGACAGGGGTTACCCTACGAGCAGTACTTC	CASGQGLPYEQYF
TRBJ2-2	TRBV6-5	once	TRBD1	TGTGCCAGCAGTTCCGGAGGGACAGGGAACACCGGGGAGCTGTTTTTT	CASSSGGTGNTGELFF
TRBJ2-7	TRBV28	-	TRBD2	TGTGCCAGCAGTTTCTCCTGGACTAGGATTGACGAGCAGTACTTC	CASSFSWTRIDEQYF
TRBJ1-2	TRBV5-1	-	-	TGCGCCAGCAGCTTGGCTGTTCACTATGGCTACACCTTC	CASSLAVHYGYTF
TRBJ2-7	TRBV11-3	-	-	TGTGCCAGCAGCCCCCGAAAAACAGGACCAGGCTCCTACGAGCAGTACTTC	CASSPRKTGPGSYEQYF
TRBJ1-1	TRBV28	few	TRBD1	TGTGCCAGCAGTTTTGGCAGGGGGTTACGAAACACTGAAGCTTTCTTT	CASSFGRGLRNTEAFF
TRBJ2-7	TRBV11-2	-	-	TGTGCCAGCGGCAGGTACGAGCAGTACTTC	CASGRYEQYF
TRBJ2-7	TRBV5-5	-	TRBD1	TGTGCCAGCAGCTTTTCCGGGACAGGGGTAGGCGAGCAGTACTTC	CASSFSGTGVGEQYF
TRBJ1-6	TRBV6-5	-	TRBD1	TGTGCCAGCAGGGAGGGGACAGGGGTCTCCCTCCACTTT	CASREGTGVSLHF
TRBJ2-5	TRBV11-2	once	TRBD2	TGTGCCAGCAGCCTGGGACTAGCGGCGGGGGAGACCCAGTACTTC	CASSLGLAAGETQYF
TRBJ2-5	TRBV11-2	-	TRBD2	TGTGCCAGCAGCAGCATGACTAGCGGTCAAGAGACCCAGTACTTC	CASSSMTSGQETQYF
TRBJ1-1	TRBV19	-	-	TGTGCCAGTAGTATGGTAAGGGGAACTGAAGCTTTCTTT	CASSMVRGTEAFF
TRBJ1-2	TRBV5-6	-	-	TGTGCCAGCAGCTTCGAATCGGGGGGTTACTATGGCTACACCTTC	CASSFESGGYYGYTF
TRBJ1-6	TRBV5-5	once	-	TGTGCCAGCACCGAGGGGAGGTCCTATAATTCACCCCTCCACTTT	CASTEGRSYNSPLHF
TRBJ1-4	TRBV19	few	-	TGTGCCAGTAGTATCGGACTCCGGGGAAAACTGTTTTTT	CASSIGLRGKLFF
TRBJ2-7	TRBV14	-	TRBD1	TGTGCCAGCAGCCAAGGGAGGACAGGGCTCTACGAGCAGTACTTC	CASSQGRTGLYEQYF
TRBJ2-5	TRBV7-3	-	-	TGTGCCAGCAGCTCCTTTCGGGATTTGGGCGCAGGTGGCCAAGAGACCCAGTACTTC	CASSSFRDLGAGGQETQYF
TRBJ1-4	TRBV30	-	-	TGTGCCTGGATAGCGGGTAACGGACGAAATGAAAAACTGTTTTTT	CAWIAGNGRNEKLFF
TRBJ1-2	TRBV30	few	-	TGTGCCTGGAGTGTATTCCCTAGGGGGAGCTATGGCTACACCTTC	CAWSVFPRGSYGYTF
TRBJ1-4	TRBV6-6	few	-	TGTGCCAGCAGAGCACAGGAGACAACTAATGAAAAACTGTTTTTT	CASRAQETTNEKLFF
TRBJ1-1	TRBV6-1	once	-	TGTGCCAGCAGGAGGTCAGGGGTTGACACTGAAGCTTTCTTT	CASRRSGVDTEAFF
TRBJ1-1	TRBV7-9	-	TRBD1	TGTTCCAGCAGCTTGACAGGGGAGCAAGCTTTCTTT	CSSSLTGEQAFF
TRBJ2-3	TRBV11-2	-	TRBD1	TGTGCCAGCAGCTGGCACGTCGGGACAGGTTGGGGCACAGATACGCAGTATTTT	CASSWHVGTGWGTDTQYF
TRBJ2-3	TRBV12-5	-	-	TGTGCTAGTGGAGGCGGATGGGGGCACACAGATACGCAGTATTTT	CASGGGWGHTDTQYF
TRBJ2-5	TRBV6-5	-	TRBD1	TGTGCCAGCAGTTACCTAGGACAGGGGGCCGGTGAGACCCAGTACTTC	CASSYLGQGAGETQYF
TRBJ2-1	TRBV7-9	-	TRBD2	TGTGCCAGCAGCTTAAGCGGGACGAGAAATGAGCAGTTCTTC	CASSLSGTRNEQFF
TRBJ1-2	TRBV4-1	-	-	TGCGCCAGCAGCCAAGATGACAGGCGAACTAGTGGCTACACCTTC	CASSQDDRRTSGYTF
TRBJ2-5	TRBV27	-	-	TGTGCCACGGGGTATGAGACCCAGTACTTC	CATGYETQYF
TRBJ2-2	TRBV7-3	-	TRBD2	TGTGCCAGCAGCTTAACGTTACGAGCGGGGCACACCGGGGAGCTGTTTTTT	CASSLTLRAGHTGELFF
TRBJ2-5	TRBV4-2	-	-	TGTGCCAGCAGCCAAGATCCGGGGGTGACCGAAGAGACCCAGTACTTC	CASSQDPGVTEETQYF
TRBJ1-5	TRBV28	-	TRBD1	TGTGCCAGCCAGCGAGGGGACAGGGTTTCGGGTCAGCCCCAGCATTTT	CASQRGDRVSGQPQHF
TRBJ1-2	TRBV15	-	TRBD1	TGTGCCACCAGCGGGGGGACAGGTAATCTTGGCTACACCTTC	CATSGGTGNLGYTF
TRBJ2-1	TRBV27	-	-	TGTGCCAGCAGTCACTCTTACTATGAGCAGTTCTTC	CASSHSYYEQFF
TRBJ2-7	TRBV27	-	TRBD1	TGTGCCAGCAGTTTAAGATGGGACAGGACCTACGAGCAGTACTTC	CASSLRWDRTYEQYF
TRBJ1-6	TRBV7-8	-	TRBD1	TGTGCCAGCAGCCACCCAGGGGGCGCTTCCTATAATTCACCCCTCCACTTT	CASSHPGGASYNSPLHF